The next 21 T cell receptor beta chains were all read from a single sample in a study of post-analysis software for immune sequencing data. The authors incorporated unique molecular identifiers into the TCR beta cDNA libraries. TCRdb itself ran the PCR reads through MiXCR, one entry per CDR3 protein. The sample holds 380,000 or so distinct CDR3 sequences, about a third seen once. The study, taken as a whole, reports: Five TRBV segments occurring more often in patients than controls included TRBV5-6, TRBV5-1 and TRBV20-1.

The antigens for these receptors are not known. Sequencing was done on a sample of blood. The receptors derive from a girl aged 10-17 years with multiple sclerosis.

This clonotype came up many times. The chain couples TRBV12-3 or TRBV12-4 to TRBJ2-5; D possibly corresponds to TRBD2 (5 bases). TRBJ2-7 explains the end of the DNA better; the J call may be wrong. The CDR3 is 15 amino acids. The CDR3 protein is CASSFDVGVGNEQYF. In nucleotides, the CDR3 is TGTGCCAGCAGTTTTGACGTGGGAGTTGGGAACGAGCAGTACTTC.

This clonotype was counted a few times. The V call is TRBV29-1, the J call TRBJ1-1, with D hard to call. V was pared by 8 bases and J by 7 bases, with 14 bases between. This CDR3 region has 11 residues. The germline CDR1 and CDR2 sequences are SQVTM and ANQGSEA. The CDR3 nucleotides are TGCAGCACCCGGTTACACGGTGAAGCTTTCTTT. Its translation is CSTRLHGEAFF.

This clonotype was detected a few times. This chain joins TRBV28 and TRBJ2-5; D remains unclear. This CDR3 is 14 amino acids long. Per germline, CDR1 MDHEN and CDR2 SYDVKM. The V end was cut by 5 bases, the J end by 1 base, with 11 bases between. In DNA, the CDR3 is TGTGCCAGCAGTCTAACAGCCACCCAAGAGACCCAGTACTTC. Amino acid sequence: CASSLTATQETQYF.

This clonotype was counted between two and nine times. The CDR3, as DNA: TGCAGCTCACGGGTTCGGCACAATGAGCAGTTCTTC. Its protein is CSSRVRHNEQFF. The chain links TRBV29-1 to TRBJ2-1; no definite D call. The germline CDR1 and CDR2 sequences are SQVTM and ANQGSEA. The CDR3 runs 12 residues. V was cut by 8 bases and J by 5 bases, with 13 bases left in between.

In this sample, this clonotype turned up a few times. This sequence joins TRBV5-6 and TRBJ2-7; D not resolved. Trimming removed 4 bases from V and 2 bases from J, with 10 bases in between. This CDR3 has 13 residues. From germline, CDR1 is SGHDT and CDR2 YYEEEE. The CDR3 DNA sequence: TGTGCCAGCAGCCCCCCCAACACCTACGAGCAGTACTTC. Protein product: CASSPPNTYEQYF.

This chain links TRBV20-1 with TRBJ2-3; D is undetermined. There are 13 residues in the CDR3. Per germline, CDR1 DFQATT and CDR2 SNEGSKA (reference sequence). V lost 3 bases and J 2 bases, leaving 9 bases between the germline ends. Here the CDR3 reads CSARTYSTDTQYF. The CDR3, as DNA: TGCAGTGCTAGGACGTATTCCACAGATACGCAGTATTTT.

This clonotype showed up just a few times. This chain's CDR3 is CASRPGTGSIPYEQYF. Written as DNA, the CDR3 is TGTGCCAGCAGGCCCGGGACAGGGAGTATTCCCTACGAGCAGTACTTC. V is TRBV6-5 and J is TRBJ2-7; TRBD1 agrees at 9 bases. This CDR3 is 16 amino acids long. V was clipped by 6 bases and J by 2 bases; unmatched bases: 11. CDR1 is MNHEY and CDR2 is SVGAGI in the germline V gene.

The chain uses TRBV5-6 and TRBJ2-3; 7 bases match TRBD2. The CDR3 extends over 14 amino acids. Germline V gene lookup returns CDR1 SGHDT and CDR2 YYEEEE. V gave up 4 bases and J gave up 2 bases; unmatched junction bases: 4. DNA of the CDR3: TGTGCCAGCAGCCGGCGGGGGACCACAGATACGCAGTATTTT. It specifies CASSRRGTTDTQYF.

This chain links TRBV24-1 with TRBJ1-1; D is unresolved. Trimming removed 2 bases from V and 2 bases from J, with 5 bases in between. Germline CDR1 KGHDR, CDR2 SFDVKD. The CDR3 has 13 amino acids. The CDR3 spells CATSDWENTEAFF. As DNA, the CDR3 is TGTGCCACCAGTGATTGGGAAAACACTGAAGCTTTCTTT.

The chain has TRBV5-1 and TRBJ1-6; D is unclear. Germline-derived CDR1 and CDR2 are SGHRS and YFSETQ. Trimming shortened V by 4 bases and J by 10 bases, and 12 bases separated the two germline ends. The CDR3 covers 13 residues. CDR3 residues: CASSRRIQSPLHF. DNA for the CDR3: TGCGCCAGCAGCCGCAGGATACAGTCACCCCTCCACTTT.

This clonotype was seen many times. The chain couples TRBV5-1 to TRBJ1-5; D unresolved. The V end was cut by 0 bases, the J end by 6 bases, with 10 bases between. This CDR3 spans 14 amino acids. Germline values: CDR1 SGHRS, CDR2 YFSETQ. CDR3 sequence: CASSLGGSTQPQHF. CDR3 coding DNA: TGCGCCAGCAGCTTGGGAGGGTCTACTCAGCCCCAGCATTTT.

The CDR3 spells CASSYSIRLRTHYGYTF. The CDR3 DNA follows: TGTGCCAGCAGTTACTCGATAAGGTTGAGGACTCACTATGGCTACACCTTC. The rearrangement links TRBV6-5 to TRBJ1-2; D ambiguous. From germline, CDR1 is MNHEY and CDR2 SVGAGI. V was shortened by 0 bases and J by 3 bases, with 17 bases between the two germline ends. The CDR3 spans 17 residues.

The sample holds a few counts of this clonotype. The gene calls are TRBV6-5 and TRBJ2-3; possibly TRBD1 for D (6 bases). The CDR3 sequence is 13 residues long. From germline, CDR1 is MNHEY and CDR2 SVGAGI. Trimming took off 7 bases at V and 3 bases at J, with 11 bases between the two ends. The CDR3 is CASKRTVTDTQYF. Written as DNA, the CDR3 is TGTGCCAGCAAGCGGACAGTGACAGATACGCAGTATTTT.

This clonotype occurred a few times. The chain has TRBV5-1 and TRBJ1-4; D ambiguous. V was cut by 0 bases and J by 5 bases, with 5 bases left in between. The CDR3 is 13 residues long. CDR1 is SGHRS and CDR2 is YFSETQ in the germline V gene. The chain's CDR3 is CASSLEENEKLFF. In DNA form, the CDR3 reads TGCGCCAGCAGCTTGGAGGAGAATGAAAAACTGTTTTTT.

The chain joins TRBV4-1 to TRBJ2-2; 10 bases map to TRBD2. CDR3 length equals 17 residues. V dropped 0 bases and J dropped 0; count of bases not matched to a gene: 1. The V gene's germline CDR1 is MGHRA and CDR2 YSYEKL. CDR3 coding DNA: TGCGCCAGCAGCCAAGAAACTAGCGGGACGAACACCGGGGAGCTGTTTTTT. It specifies CASSQETSGTNTGELFF.

This clonotype was detected a few times. CDR3 in amino acids: CASSQRLAGFETQYF. In DNA, the CDR3 is TGTGCCAGCAGCCAGAGACTAGCGGGGTTCGAGACCCAGTACTTC. The chain carries TRBV12-3 or TRBV12-4 and TRBJ2-5; 11 positions match TRBD2. The CDR3 totals 15 residues. J was trimmed by 5 bases and V by 6 bases; bases with no gene match: 8.

This clonotype occurred a few times. This chain joins TRBV29-1 and TRBJ2-7, with D hard to call. Germline V gene lookup returns CDR1 SQVTM and CDR2 ANQGSEA. Trimming cost V 5 bases and J 3 bases, with 11 bases left between them. The CDR3 has 12 residues. The CDR3 DNA reads TGCAGCGTTCGGAATTTAAACTACGAGCAGTACTTC. This sequence encodes CSVRNLNYEQYF.

This sequence joins TRBV5-8 and TRBJ2-5; TRBD2 matches at 11 bases. Germline CDR1 SGHTS, CDR2 YDEGEE. The CDR3 totals 16 residues. J gave up 4 bases and V 4 bases, and 9 bases lay outside the gene matches. Written as DNA, the CDR3 is TGTGCCAGCAGCCCCTTGACTAGCGGGGTGTCAGAGACCCAGTACTTC. As protein: CASSPLTSGVSETQYF.

The chain recombines TRBV12-3 or TRBV12-4 with TRBJ2-5, with 11 bases aligning to TRBD2. J lost 5 bases, V lost 5 bases, and 7 bases had no gene match. The CDR3 is 15 residues long. CDR3 sequence: CASSLISGGAETQYF. Written as DNA, the CDR3 is TGTGCCAGCAGTCTAATTAGCGGGGGGGCGGAGACCCAGTACTTC.

This clonotype has ten or more counts. The gene calls are TRBV20-1 and TRBJ1-6; D unclear. The germline V gene encodes CDR1 DFQATT and CDR2 SNEGSKA (reference sequence). CDR3 length equals 14 residues. V was clipped by 2 bases and J by 9 bases, with 14 bases between them. CDR3 DNA: TGCAGTGCTAGACCGGCCCAACCCATTTCACCCCTCCACTTT. Protein: CSARPAQPISPLHF.

This chain connects TRBV6-5 to TRBJ1-2; the match to TRBD1 covers 10 bases. Germline lookup yields CDR1 MNHEY and CDR2 SVGAGI. The CDR3 consists of 14 residues. The trim removed 4 bases at V and 3 bases at J, leaving 2 bases unmatched. The CDR3 nucleotides read TGTGCCAGCAGTTGGGGGACAGGGGACTATGGCTACACCTTC. Protein: CASSWGTGDYGYTF.